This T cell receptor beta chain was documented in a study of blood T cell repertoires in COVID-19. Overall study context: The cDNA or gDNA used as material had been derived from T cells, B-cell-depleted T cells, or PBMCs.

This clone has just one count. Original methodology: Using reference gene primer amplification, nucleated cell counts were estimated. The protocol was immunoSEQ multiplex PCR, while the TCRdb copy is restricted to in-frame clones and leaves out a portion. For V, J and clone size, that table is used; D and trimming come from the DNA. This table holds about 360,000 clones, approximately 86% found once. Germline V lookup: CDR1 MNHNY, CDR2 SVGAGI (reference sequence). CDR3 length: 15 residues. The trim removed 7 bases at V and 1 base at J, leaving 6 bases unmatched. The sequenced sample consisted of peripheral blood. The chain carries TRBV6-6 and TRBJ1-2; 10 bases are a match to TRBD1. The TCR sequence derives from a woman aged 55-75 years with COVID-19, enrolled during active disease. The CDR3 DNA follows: TGTGCCAGCACCTTAGACAGGGGGCTTAACTATGGCTACACCTTC. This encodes CASTLDRGLNYGYTF.